This T cell receptor (beta chain) was observed in a study of T-cell memory formation after mild COVID-19. Whole-study findings and limits: Among clones contracting day 15 to 85, CD4/CD8 was balanced, whereas later expanders leaned CD4+.

It was 5'RACE with constant-segment primers that produced the TCR alpha and TCR beta cDNA libraries, which carried sample barcodes and UMIs. MiXCR, applied by TCRdb to the 5' RACE reads, yields one record per CDR3 protein. This sample has about 130,000 distinct CDR3 sequences, with roughly 6.2% found just once. This CDR3 has 16 residues. V shed 0 bases and J shed 0 bases, with 11 bases lying between them. Looked up from germline, CDR1 is SGDLS and CDR2 is YYNGEE. This clonotype was seen more than once but under ten times. Its cognate antigen is unknown. This clonotype was obtained from an adult woman who had mild COVID-19 (a few samples of this study predate the infection). Cell type and time point are not known. The chain combines TRBV9 with TRBJ2-3, with a tentative D call TRBD2 (5 bases). Sequences were obtained from PBMCs or a T cell subset sorted from them (not recorded which). The chain's CDR3 is CASSVGAGLSTDTQYF. The CDR3 DNA reads as TGTGCCAGCAGCGTAGGGGCAGGACTTAGCACAGATACGCAGTATTTT. Variable domain in full (rest from reference TRBV9 and TRBJ2-3): DSGVTQTPKHLITATGQRVTLRCSPRSGDLSVYWYQQSLDQGLQFLIQYYNGEERAKGNILERFSAQQFPDLHSELNLSSLELGDSALYFCASSVGAGLSTDTQYFGPGTRLTVL.